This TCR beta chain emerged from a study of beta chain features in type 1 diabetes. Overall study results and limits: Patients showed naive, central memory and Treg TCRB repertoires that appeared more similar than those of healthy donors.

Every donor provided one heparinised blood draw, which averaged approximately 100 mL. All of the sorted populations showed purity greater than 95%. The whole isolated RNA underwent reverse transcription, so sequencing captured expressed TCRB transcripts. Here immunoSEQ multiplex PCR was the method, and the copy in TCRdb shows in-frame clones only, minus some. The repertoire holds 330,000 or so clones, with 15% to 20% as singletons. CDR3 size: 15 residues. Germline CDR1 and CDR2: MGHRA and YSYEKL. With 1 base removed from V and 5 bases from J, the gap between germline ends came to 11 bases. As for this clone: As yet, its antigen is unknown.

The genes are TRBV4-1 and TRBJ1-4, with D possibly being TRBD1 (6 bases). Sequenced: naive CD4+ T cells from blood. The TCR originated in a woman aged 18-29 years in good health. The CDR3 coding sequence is TGCGCCAGCAGCCAAGTCGGGCAGGGGAATGAAAAACTGTTTTTT. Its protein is CASSQVGQGNEKLFF.